The source of this TCR beta chain is a study of naive and memory T cell subsets. Study observations and caveats: Naive repertoires, especially CD8, held a few larger clonotypes, possibly memory cells re-expressing CD45RA.

V trimming: 2 bases; J trimming: 3 bases; junction bases outside the gene matches: 4. Germline CDR1 is MNHNS and CDR2 is SASEGT. This CDR3 region has 16 residues. To note about this clonotype: Its antigen is undetermined.

The beta constant-region primer was an equimolar mix of two oligonucleotides covering TRBC1 and TRBC2. Ligated cDNA was amplified by four rounds of PCR with nested alpha and beta constant-region primers and SP2. Each CDR3 protein gets one entry after TCRdb re-called the UMI-ligation and nested PCR reads with MiXCR. The table records approximately 140,000 distinct CDR3 sequences, about 20% of them present only once. CD8 T cells were positively selected from what remained after CD4 positive selection. Cells stained for CD3, CD4, CD8, CD45RA and CD27 were sorted into four subsets. Sequencing was performed on naive CD8+ T cells from blood. The chain uses TRBV6-1 and TRBJ2-2, with 9 bases fitting TRBD1. This TCR was recovered from a human donor in good health. CDR3 DNA: TGTGCCAGCAGTGAATGGGACAGGGTTGACACCGGGGAGCTGTTTTTT. Translation gives CASSEWDRVDTGELFF.